This T cell receptor (beta chain) was recorded in a study of T cells in Graves' hyperthyroidism and ophthalmopathy. The wider study: Peripheral blood collection took place at initial diagnosis, before any treatment.

This clonotype was seen many times. CDR1 is SGHTS and CDR2 is YDEGEE in the germline V gene. CDR3 size: 14 residues. Trimming pared 5 bases from V and 4 bases from J, leaving 12 bases between. Amplification of TCR beta CDR3 regions used RNA as the template. First-round RT-PCR of the TCR CDR3 relied on the HTBI primer set. TCRdb re-called the multiplex PCR reads through MiXCR, storing one row per CDR3 protein. Here the sample spans 92,000 or so distinct CDR3 sequences, 51% being singletons. What was sequenced was blood. This receptor was identified in a woman aged 40 to 55 with Graves' hyperthyroidism. The chain combines TRBV5-8 with TRBJ2-2, with TRBD2 as a possible D gene (5 bases). The CDR3 sequence is CASRPWGVTGELFF. As DNA, the CDR3 is TGTGCCAGCAGGCCATGGGGAGTCACCGGGGAGCTGTTTTTT.